Described below is a single T cell receptor beta chain sequence and its context. This sample was included in a study of control samples from healthy donors and cancer patients. Germline V gives CDR1 WNHNN, CDR2 SYGVQD (reference sequence). The V end was cut by 2 bases, the J end by 2 bases, with 7 bases between. The CDR3 contains 14 residues. Using immunoSEQ multiplex PCR, the repertoire was profiled, and TCRdb retains in-frame clones only, with some absent. Seen here are tens of thousands of clones, around 94% observed once, and the top ten hold roughly 4%. The receptor was derived from a man under 40 in good health. V gene TRBV10-1 combines with J gene TRBJ2-1; D is perhaps TRBD2 (6 bases). The material sequenced was blood. CDR3 DNA: TGCGCCAGCAGTGAGCGGGAGCCCTACAATGAGCAGTTCTTC. Its protein product is CASSEREPYNEQFF.